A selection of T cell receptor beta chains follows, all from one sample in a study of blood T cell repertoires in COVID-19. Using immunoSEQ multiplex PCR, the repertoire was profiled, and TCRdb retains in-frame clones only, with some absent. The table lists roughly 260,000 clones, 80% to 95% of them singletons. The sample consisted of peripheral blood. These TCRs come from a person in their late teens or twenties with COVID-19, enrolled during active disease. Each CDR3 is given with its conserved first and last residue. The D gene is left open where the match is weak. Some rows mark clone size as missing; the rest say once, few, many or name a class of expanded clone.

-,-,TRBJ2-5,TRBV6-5,CASSYSGRAYQETQYF,TGTGCCAGCAGTTACTCAGGCAGGGCCTACCAAGAGACCCAGTACTTC
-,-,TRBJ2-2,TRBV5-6,CASSFTGNTGELFF,TGTGCCAGCAGCTTCACTGGGAACACCGGGGAGCTGTTTTTT
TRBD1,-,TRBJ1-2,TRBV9,CASSVGQGAYGYTF,TGTGCCAGCAGCGTAGGACAGGGAGCCTATGGCTACACCTTC
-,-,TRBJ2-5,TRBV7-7,CASSTLPSVEETQYF,TGTGCTAGCAGCACGTTGCCAAGCGTCGAAGAGACCCAGTACTTC
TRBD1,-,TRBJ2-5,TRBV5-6,CASSSGTGSGETQYF,TGTGCCAGCAGCTCCGGGACAGGCAGTGGAGAGACCCAGTACTTC
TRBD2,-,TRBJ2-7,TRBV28,CASSLRTSGRSSEQYF,TGTGCCAGCAGTTTAAGGACTAGCGGGAGAAGTTCCGAGCAGTACTTC
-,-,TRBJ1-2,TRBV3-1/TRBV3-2,CASSLGGGRVGYTF,TGTGCCAGCAGCCTCGGCGGGGGGCGGGTTGGCTACACCTTC
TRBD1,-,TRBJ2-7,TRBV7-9,CASSPRPGQGTGEQYF,TGTGCCAGCAGCCCACGCCCCGGACAGGGAACGGGCGAGCAGTACTTC
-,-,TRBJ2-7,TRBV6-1,CASSENPRDEQYF,TGTGCCAGCAGTGAGAACCCGCGGGACGAGCAGTACTTC
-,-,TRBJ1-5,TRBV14,CASSQFWEGQPQHF,TGTGCCAGCAGCCAATTCTGGGAGGGGCAGCCCCAGCATTTT
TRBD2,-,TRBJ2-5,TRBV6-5,CASSALAGGSETQYF,TGTGCCAGCAGCGCGTTAGCGGGAGGCTCTGAGACCCAGTACTTC
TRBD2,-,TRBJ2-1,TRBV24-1,CATSEVTSGEWFF,TGTGCCACCAGTGAGGTAACTAGCGGGGAGTGGTTCTTC
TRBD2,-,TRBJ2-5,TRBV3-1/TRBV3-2,CASSQVRLAGGPGGETQYF,TGTGCCAGCAGCCAAGTCCGACTAGCGGGAGGGCCGGGGGGAGAGACCCAGTACTTC
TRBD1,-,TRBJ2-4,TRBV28,CASSPDRGLKNIQYF,TGTGCCAGCAGTCCGGACAGGGGTTTGAAAAACATTCAGTACTTC
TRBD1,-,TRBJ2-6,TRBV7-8,CASSAGQGTGANVLTF,TGTGCCAGCAGCGCGGGACAGGGGACTGGGGCCAACGTCCTGACTTTC
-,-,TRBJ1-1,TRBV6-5,CASSQGSVAEAFF,TGTGCCAGCAGTCAGGGGTCTGTCGCTGAAGCTTTCTTT
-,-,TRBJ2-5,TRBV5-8,CASSVKETQYF,TGTGCCAGCAGCGTAAAAGAGACCCAGTACTTC
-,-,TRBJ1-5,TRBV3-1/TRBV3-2,CASSQDSGGGQPQHF,TGTGCCAGCAGCCAAGATTCGGGGGGAGGACAGCCCCAGCATTTT
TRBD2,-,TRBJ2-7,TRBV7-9,CASSLAIAGTYEQYF,TGTGCCAGCAGCTTAGCAATAGCGGGAACCTACGAGCAGTACTTC
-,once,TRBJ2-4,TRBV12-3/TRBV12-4,CASRTGGRNIQYF,TGTGCCAGCAGAACCGGGGGGCGAAACATTCAGTACTTC
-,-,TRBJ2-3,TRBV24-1,CATSRGDPVGLQDTQYF,TGTGCCACCAGTAGGGGTGATCCGGTAGGCCTCCAAGATACGCAGTATTTT
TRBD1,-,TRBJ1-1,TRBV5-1,CASSYRTGGMNTEAFF,TGCGCCAGCAGCTACCGGACAGGGGGGATGAACACTGAAGCTTTCTTT
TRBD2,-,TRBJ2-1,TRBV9,CASSVGGTSGYNEQFF,TGTGCCAGCAGCGTAGGTGGGACTAGCGGATACAATGAGCAGTTCTTC
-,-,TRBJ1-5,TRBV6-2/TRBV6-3,CASSSQVGLAQHF,TGTGCCAGCAGTTCGCAGGTTGGTTTAGCCCAGCATTTT
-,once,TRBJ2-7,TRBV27,CASSLFRGAVEQYF,TGTGCCAGCAGTTTATTTCGGGGGGCGGTCGAGCAGTACTTC
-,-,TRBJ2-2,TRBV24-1,CATSDLGLATGELFF,TGTGCCACCAGTGATCTGGGACTCGCAACCGGGGAGCTGTTTTTT
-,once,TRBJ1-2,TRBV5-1,CASRSEGSYDGYTF,TGCGCCAGCAGGAGCGAGGGTTCATACGATGGCTACACCTTC
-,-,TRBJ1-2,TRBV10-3,CAISVRGTSYGYTF,TGTGCCATCAGTGTTAGGGGAACAAGCTATGGCTACACCTTC
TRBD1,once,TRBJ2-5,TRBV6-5,CASSYSQGVGETQYF,TGTGCCAGCAGTTACTCACAGGGGGTCGGGGAGACCCAGTACTTC
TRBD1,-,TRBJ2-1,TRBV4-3,CASSQAQGKNEQFF,TGCGCCAGCAGCCAAGCACAGGGGAAAAATGAGCAGTTCTTC
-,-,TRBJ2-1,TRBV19,CASSIRGPGGNEQFF,TGTGCCAGTAGTATCAGAGGGCCAGGTGGCAATGAGCAGTTCTTC
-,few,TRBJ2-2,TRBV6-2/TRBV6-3,CASSWGELPGELFF,TGTGCCAGCAGTTGGGGAGAATTGCCCGGGGAGCTGTTTTTT
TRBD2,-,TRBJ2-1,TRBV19,CASTWSSGVYNEQFF,TGTGCCAGCACGTGGTCAAGCGGGGTATACAATGAGCAGTTCTTC
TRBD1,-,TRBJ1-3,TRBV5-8,CASSYRGSGNTIYF,TGTGCCAGCAGCTACAGGGGCTCTGGAAACACCATATATTTT
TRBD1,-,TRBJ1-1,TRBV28,CASSSDRGLGNTEAFF,TGTGCCAGCAGTTCTGACAGGGGGCTAGGGAACACTGAAGCTTTCTTT
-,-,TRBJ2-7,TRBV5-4,CASSLESGEQYF,TGTGCCAGCAGCTTAGAGTCTGGCGAGCAGTACTTC
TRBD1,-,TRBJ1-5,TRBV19,CASSMGDSHQPQHF,TGTGCCAGTAGTATGGGGGACAGTCATCAGCCCCAGCATTTT
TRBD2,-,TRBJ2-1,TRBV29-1,CSVQGLAGEFSSYNEQFF,TGCAGCGTTCAGGGGCTAGCGGGGGAGTTTAGCTCCTACAATGAGCAGTTCTTC
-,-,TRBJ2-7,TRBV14,CASSLGGPSGEQYF,TGTGCCAGCAGCCTTGGAGGGCCTTCCGGCGAGCAGTACTTC
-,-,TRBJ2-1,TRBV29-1,CSVTRDSSYNEQFF,TGCAGCGTTACCCGGGACTCGTCCTACAATGAGCAGTTCTTC
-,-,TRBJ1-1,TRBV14,CASSQDRGRGTEAFF,TGTGCCAGCAGCCAAGACCGCGGCAGGGGCACTGAAGCTTTCTTT
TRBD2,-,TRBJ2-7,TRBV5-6,CASSLGVAGDEQYF,TGTGCCAGCAGCTTGGGCGTAGCGGGAGACGAGCAGTACTTC
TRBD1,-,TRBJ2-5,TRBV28,CASSSTGDETQYF,TGTGCCAGCAGTTCGACAGGGGACGAGACCCAGTACTTC
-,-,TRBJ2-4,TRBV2,CASSGGVAKNIQYF,TGTGCCAGCAGTGGGGGGGTAGCCAAAAACATTCAGTACTTC
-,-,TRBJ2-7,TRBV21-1,CASRGQGLDEQYF,TGTGCCAGCAGGGGACAGGGCTTAGACGAGCAGTACTTC
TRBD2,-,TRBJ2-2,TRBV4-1,CASSQGTGLGITGELFF,TGCGCCAGCAGCCAGGGCACGGGACTAGGTATCACCGGGGAGCTGTTTTTT
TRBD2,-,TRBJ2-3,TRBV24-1,CATSGKPGLAGGSGTDTQYF,TGTGCCACCAGTGGCAAACCGGGACTAGCGGGAGGGAGTGGCACAGATACGCAGTATTTT
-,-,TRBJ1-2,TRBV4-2,CASSQEASQGNYGYTF,TGTGCCAGCAGCCAAGAAGCGTCCCAGGGAAACTATGGCTACACCTTC
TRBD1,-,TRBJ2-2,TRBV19,CASSPMTGEDTGELFF,TGTGCCAGTAGCCCCATGACAGGGGAGGACACCGGGGAGCTGTTTTTT
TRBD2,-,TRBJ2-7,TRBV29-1,CSVPGTSGRWDEQYF,TGCAGCGTTCCCGGGACTAGCGGGAGATGGGACGAGCAGTACTTC
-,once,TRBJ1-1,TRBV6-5,CASSYSLSAEAFF,TGTGCCAGCAGTTACTCTCTTTCAGCTGAAGCTTTCTTT
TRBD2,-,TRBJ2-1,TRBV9,CASSDASGSYNEQFF,TGTGCCAGCAGCGACGCTAGCGGGAGTTACAATGAGCAGTTCTTC
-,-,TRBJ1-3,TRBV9,CASSVAGTSGNTIYF,TGTGCCAGCAGCGTAGCGGGAACGTCTGGAAACACCATATATTTT
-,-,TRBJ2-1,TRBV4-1,CASSQGTFYNEQFF,TGCGCCAGCAGCCAAGGGACTTTCTACAATGAGCAGTTCTTC
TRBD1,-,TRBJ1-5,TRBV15,CATSRDPRTGGGQPQHF,TGTGCCACCAGCAGAGATCCCCGGACAGGGGGCGGTCAGCCCCAGCATTTT
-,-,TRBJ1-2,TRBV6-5,CASEEGLPSYGYTF,TGTGCCAGCGAGGAGGGACTCCCCTCATATGGCTACACCTTC
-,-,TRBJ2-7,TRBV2,CASAGSSYEQYF,TGTGCCAGCGCGGGGAGCTCCTACGAGCAGTACTTC
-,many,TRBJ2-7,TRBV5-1,CASARTASYEQYF,TGCGCCAGCGCCAGGACAGCGTCCTACGAGCAGTACTTC
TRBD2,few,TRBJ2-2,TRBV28,CASSAWTGTSVHTGELFF,TGTGCCAGCAGTGCATGGACCGGGACTAGCGTTCACACCGGGGAGCTGTTTTTT